This T cell receptor (beta chain) was captured in a study of cytomegalovirus exposure and HLA in healthy donors. This PCR relied on a set of 60 Vbeta primers and 13 Jbeta primers. Clones were read by immunoSEQ multiplex PCR, and TCRdb kept only the in-frame ones, dropping some. The sample holds roughly 90,000 clones, over 65% seen once. On this clone itself: The antigen is not known.

Findings and caveats of the study: The records held CMV serostatus as the only immune exposure information.

J gave up 5 bases and V 8 bases, and 6 bases lay outside the gene matches. Germline V CDR1 and CDR2: LNHDA, SQIVND (reference sequence). CDR3 length: 13 residues. The chain links TRBV19 to TRBJ2-5; 9 bases agree with TRBD2. The clonotype comes from a woman aged 40 to 49 in good health and CMV-seropositive. Material for sequencing was PBMCs. The DNA for the CDR3 is TGTGCCAGTCATAGCGGGAGTGGGGAGACCCAGTACTTC. It yields the protein CASHSGSGETQYF.